A selection of T cell receptor beta chains follows, all from one sample in a study of blood T cell repertoires in COVID-19. Clones were read by immunoSEQ multiplex PCR, and TCRdb kept only the in-frame ones, dropping some. Here the sample spans approximately 200,000 clones, roughly nine tenths being singletons. The source material was peripheral blood. The receptor source for this set is a man in his 70s with active or convalescent COVID-19. CDR3s include the opening cysteine and the closing phenylalanine or tryptophan. Fields, in order: clone size, V gene, D gene, J gene, CDR3 protein, CDR3 DNA. A D gene is named only where the DNA matches it firmly. Size is omitted from some rows. Given values are once, few, many or a class for expanded clones.

NA,TRBV7-2,NA,TRBJ1-4,CASSSGRAGEREKLFF,TGTGCCAGCAGCTCCGGAAGAGCGGGAGAAAGGGAAAAACTGTTTTTT
few,TRBV4-1,TRBD1,TRBJ2-1,CASSQDPGQGASNEQFF,TGCGCCAGCAGCCAAGATCCGGGACAGGGGGCGTCTAATGAGCAGTTCTTC
NA,TRBV30,TRBD1,TRBJ2-3,CAWSVAGQGITDTQYF,TGTGCCTGGAGTGTAGCGGGACAGGGGATAACAGATACGCAGTATTTT
NA,TRBV7-9,TRBD1,TRBJ2-1,CASSPIYGTGRKGEQFF,TGTGCCAGCAGCCCAATCTACGGGACAGGGAGGAAGGGTGAGCAGTTCTTC
NA,TRBV30,TRBD1,TRBJ2-7,CAWSPTYRGYEQYF,TGTGCCTGGAGTCCCACCTACAGGGGTTACGAGCAGTACTTC
NA,TRBV6-5,TRBD1,TRBJ2-7,CASSLTGMRYEQYF,TGTGCCAGCAGTTTGACAGGGATGCGTTACGAGCAGTACTTC
NA,TRBV28,NA,TRBJ2-1,CASSLGQISYNEQFF,TGTGCCAGCAGTCTAGGACAGATCTCCTACAATGAGCAGTTCTTC
once,TRBV28,NA,TRBJ1-1,CASRSSPGQNTEAFF,TGTGCCAGCAGATCCTCCCCTGGACAGAACACTGAAGCTTTCTTT
NA,TRBV5-4,NA,TRBJ1-1,CASSRATGVNTEAFF,TGTGCCAGCAGCCGGGCGACAGGAGTGAACACTGAAGCTTTCTTT
NA,TRBV28,TRBD2,TRBJ2-3,CASSFLGLAAFTDTQYF,TGTGCCAGCAGTTTCCTTGGACTAGCGGCATTCACAGATACGCAGTATTTT